This T cell receptor (beta chain) was observed in a study of T cells in Graves' hyperthyroidism and ophthalmopathy. Details on this clonotype: The conserved phenylalanine or tryptophan normally closing the CDR3 is absent here, so this likely arose from a read error.

Orbital computed tomography and thyroid ultrasound, together with serum TRAb and thyroxine and clinical symptoms, were used for diagnoses. V trimming: 6 bases; J trimming: 4 bases; junction bases outside the gene matches: 8. The CDR3 spans 14 residues. The V gene's germline CDR1 is MDHEN and CDR2 SYDVKM. Amplified regions were TCR beta CDR3 sequences from RNA transcripts. TCR CDR3 underwent first-round RT-PCR with the HTBI primer set. TCRdb itself ran the multiplex PCR reads through MiXCR, one entry per CDR3 protein. The table records hundreds of thousands of distinct CDR3 sequences, approximately 15% of them present only once.

The chain combines TRBV28 with TRBJ1-1; TRBD1 agrees at 7 bases. What was sequenced was blood. This receptor was taken from a man younger than 30 with Graves' ophthalmopathy. The CDR3 spells CASRLTGVATEAFL. The CDR3 DNA is TGTGCCAGCAGATTAACAGGGGTAGCCACTGAAGCTTTCCTT.